The clone carrying this T cell receptor (beta chain) has just a few counts. Clones were sequenced by immunoSEQ multiplex PCR, and TCRdb holds only the in-frame ones, with some missing. The sample lists fewer than 40,000 clones, approximately 80% seen once, with about 1.3% in the top ten. These data originate in a study of T cells in narcolepsy. The sequenced sample was CD45RA- memory CD4+ T cells from PBMCs. This TCR was sampled from a human donor with narcolepsy.

This CDR3 reads CASSLDKRIEAFF. Here the CDR3 DNA reads TGTGCCAGCAGTTTAGATAAGCGGATTGAAGCTTTCTTT. V is TRBV27 and J is TRBJ1-1; the D is unclear. The CDR3 extends over 13 amino acids. CDR1 is MNHEY and CDR2 is SMNVEV in the germline V gene (reference sequence). The V gene lost 2 bases and the J gene lost 7 bases, with 11 bases spanning the gap.